This T cell receptor beta chain stems from a study of cytomegalovirus exposure and HLA in healthy donors. Overall study results and limits: The study listed some 160 cytomegalovirus-associated TCR beta chains. There were a few CMV-associated chains whose specificity for CMV antigens was confirmed in vitro. It was reported that the classifier diagnosed cytomegalovirus status with high specificity and sensitivity in both the original and validation cohorts.

Sequenced by immunoSEQ multiplex PCR; TCRdb stores in-frame clones only, minus some. Among tens of thousands of clones listed, approximately 92% were seen once. The donors belonged to the approximately 110-subject validation cohort, separate from the roughly 670-subject first cohort. The germline gives CDR1 MNHNS, CDR2 SASEGT. The ends were cut back, 5 bases at V and 9 bases at J, with 8 bases in the middle. The CDR3 totals 11 residues. Concerning this clone itself: Its antigen is as yet unknown.

The chain uses TRBV6-1 and TRBJ2-4; tentatively, D is TRBD1 (6 bases). Sequenced input: PBMCs. The TCR comes from a man between 18 and 29 years old in good health and CMV-seronegative. The CDR3 DNA sequence: TGTGCCAGCAGTATAGGGGGCATTCAGTACTTC. Translating it yields CASSIGGIQYF.